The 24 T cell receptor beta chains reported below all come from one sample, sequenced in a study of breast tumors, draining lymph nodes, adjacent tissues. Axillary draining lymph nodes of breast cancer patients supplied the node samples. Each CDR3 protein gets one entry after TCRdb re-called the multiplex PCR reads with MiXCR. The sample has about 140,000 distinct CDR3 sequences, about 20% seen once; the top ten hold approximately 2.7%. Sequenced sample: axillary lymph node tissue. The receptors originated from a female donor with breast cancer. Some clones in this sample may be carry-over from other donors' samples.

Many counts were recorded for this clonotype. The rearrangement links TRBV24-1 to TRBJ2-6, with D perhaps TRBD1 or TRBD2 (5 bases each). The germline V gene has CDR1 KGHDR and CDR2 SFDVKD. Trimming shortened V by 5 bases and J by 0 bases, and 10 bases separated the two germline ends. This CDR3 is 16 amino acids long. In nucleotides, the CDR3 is TGTGCCACCAGTGGGGGGATAAGCTCTGGGGCCAACGTCCTGACTTTC. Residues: CATSGGISSGANVLTF.

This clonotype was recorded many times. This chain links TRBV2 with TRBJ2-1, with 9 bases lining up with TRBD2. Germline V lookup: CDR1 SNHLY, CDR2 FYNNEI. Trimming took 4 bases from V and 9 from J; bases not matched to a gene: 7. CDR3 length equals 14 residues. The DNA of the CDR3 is TGTGCCAGCAGTGCGACTAGCGGAGTACTTGAGCAGTTCTTC. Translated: CASSATSGVLEQFF.

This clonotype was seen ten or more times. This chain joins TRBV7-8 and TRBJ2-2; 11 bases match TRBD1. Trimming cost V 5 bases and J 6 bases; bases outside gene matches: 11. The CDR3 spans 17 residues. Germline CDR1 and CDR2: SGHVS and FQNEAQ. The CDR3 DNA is TGTGCCAGCAGCCCCCAATCCAGGGACAGGGGGTCCGGGGAGCTGTTTTTT. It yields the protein CASSPQSRDRGSGELFF.

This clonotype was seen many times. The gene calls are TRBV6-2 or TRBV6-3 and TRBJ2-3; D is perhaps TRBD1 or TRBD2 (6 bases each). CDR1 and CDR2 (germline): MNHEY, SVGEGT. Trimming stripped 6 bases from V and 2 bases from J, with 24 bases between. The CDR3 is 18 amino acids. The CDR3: CASSLPGAENWVTDTQYF. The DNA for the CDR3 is TGTGCCAGCAGCCTCCCGGGGGCAGAGAATTGGGTCACAGATACGCAGTATTTT.

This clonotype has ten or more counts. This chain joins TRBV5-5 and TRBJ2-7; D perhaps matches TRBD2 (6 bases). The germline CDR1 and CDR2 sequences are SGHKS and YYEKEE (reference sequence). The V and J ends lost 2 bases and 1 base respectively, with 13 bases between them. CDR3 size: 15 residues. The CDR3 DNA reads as TGTGCCAGCAGCTTAGGACCTAGCGAGTCCTACGAGCAGTACTTC. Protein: CASSLGPSESYEQYF. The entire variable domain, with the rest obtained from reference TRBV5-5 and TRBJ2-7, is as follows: DAGVTQSPTHLIKTRGQQVTLRCSPISGHKSVSWYQQVLGQGPQFIFQYYEKEERGRGNFPDRFSARQFPNYSSELNVNALLLGDSALYLCASSLGPSESYEQYFGPGTRLTVT.

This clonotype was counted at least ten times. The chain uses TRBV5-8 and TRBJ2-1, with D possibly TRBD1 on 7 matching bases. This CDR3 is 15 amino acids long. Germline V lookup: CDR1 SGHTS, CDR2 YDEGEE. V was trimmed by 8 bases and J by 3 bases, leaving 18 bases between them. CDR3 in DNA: TGTGCCAGTACACTAAGACAGGGACTCTACAATGAGCAGTTCTTC. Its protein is CASTLRQGLYNEQFF. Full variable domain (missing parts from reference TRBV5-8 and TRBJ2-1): EAGVTQSPTHLIKTRGQQATLRCSPISGHTSVYWYQQALGLGLQFLLWYDEGEERNRGNFPPRFSGRQFPNYSSELNVNALELEDSALYLCASTLRQGLYNEQFFGPGTRLTVL.

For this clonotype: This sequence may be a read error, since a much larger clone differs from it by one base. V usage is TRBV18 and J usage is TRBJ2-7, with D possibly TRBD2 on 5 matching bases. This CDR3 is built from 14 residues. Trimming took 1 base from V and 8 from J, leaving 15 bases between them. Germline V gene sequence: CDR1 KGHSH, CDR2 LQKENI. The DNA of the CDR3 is TGTGCCAGCTCACCACAGGAGGAGGCTAGGAAGCAGTACTTC. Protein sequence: CASSPQEEARKQYF. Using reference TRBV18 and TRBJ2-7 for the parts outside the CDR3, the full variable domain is NAGVMQNPRHLVRRRGQEARLRCSPMKGHSHVYWYRQLPEEGLKFMVYLQKENIIDESGMPKERFSAEFPKEGPSILRIQQVVRGDSAAYFCASSPQEEARKQYFGPGTRLTVT.

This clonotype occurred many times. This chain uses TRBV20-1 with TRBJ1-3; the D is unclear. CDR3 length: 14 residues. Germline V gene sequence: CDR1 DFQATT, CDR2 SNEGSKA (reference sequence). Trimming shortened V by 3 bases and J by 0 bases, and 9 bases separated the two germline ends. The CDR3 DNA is TGCAGTGCTAGCCCGGGAGTCTCTGGAAACACCATATATTTT. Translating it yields CSASPGVSGNTIYF.

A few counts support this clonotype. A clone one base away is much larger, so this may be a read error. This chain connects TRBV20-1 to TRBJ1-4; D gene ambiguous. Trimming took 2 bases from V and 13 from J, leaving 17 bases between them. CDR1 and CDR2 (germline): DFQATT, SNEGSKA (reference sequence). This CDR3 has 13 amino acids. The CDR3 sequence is CSARPRSPNPLFF. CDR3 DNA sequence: TGCAGTGCTAGACCCCGATCGCCGAATCCACTGTTTTTT.

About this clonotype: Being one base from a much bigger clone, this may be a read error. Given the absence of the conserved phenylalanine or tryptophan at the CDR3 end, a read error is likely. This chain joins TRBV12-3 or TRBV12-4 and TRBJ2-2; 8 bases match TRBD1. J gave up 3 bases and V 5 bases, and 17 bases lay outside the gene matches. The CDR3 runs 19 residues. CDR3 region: CASSPYRTGRSRDTGELFV. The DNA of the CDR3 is TGTGCCAGCAGTCCATATCGGACAGGGAGAAGCCGAGACACCGGGGAGCTGTTTGTT.

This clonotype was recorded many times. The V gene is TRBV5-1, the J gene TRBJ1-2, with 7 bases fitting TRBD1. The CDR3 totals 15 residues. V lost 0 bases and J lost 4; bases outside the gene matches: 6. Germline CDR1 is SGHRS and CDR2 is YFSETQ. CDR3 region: CASSLAPGQSYGYTF. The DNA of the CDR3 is TGCGCCAGCAGCTTGGCTCCGGGACAGAGCTATGGCTACACCTTC.

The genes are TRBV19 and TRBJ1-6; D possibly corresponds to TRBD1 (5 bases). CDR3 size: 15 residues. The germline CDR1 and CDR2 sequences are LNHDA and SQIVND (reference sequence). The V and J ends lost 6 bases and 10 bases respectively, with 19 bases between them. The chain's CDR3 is CASRWGLPADSPLHF. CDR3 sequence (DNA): TGTGCCAGTAGATGGGGACTACCTGCGGACTCACCCCTCCACTTT.

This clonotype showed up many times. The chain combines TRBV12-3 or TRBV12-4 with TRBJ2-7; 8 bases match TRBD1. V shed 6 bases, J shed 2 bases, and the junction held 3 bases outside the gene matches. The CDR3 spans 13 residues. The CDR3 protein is CASSNRGAYEQYF. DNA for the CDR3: TGTGCCAGCAGCAACAGGGGGGCCTACGAGCAGTACTTC.

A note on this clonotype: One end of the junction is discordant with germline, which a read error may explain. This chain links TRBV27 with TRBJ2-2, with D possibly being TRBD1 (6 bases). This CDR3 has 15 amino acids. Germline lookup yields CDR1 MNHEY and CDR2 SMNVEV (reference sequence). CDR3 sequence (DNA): TGTGCCAGCAGTTTTACAGGGATGAGCACCGGGGAGCTGATTTTT. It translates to CASSFTGMSTGELIF.

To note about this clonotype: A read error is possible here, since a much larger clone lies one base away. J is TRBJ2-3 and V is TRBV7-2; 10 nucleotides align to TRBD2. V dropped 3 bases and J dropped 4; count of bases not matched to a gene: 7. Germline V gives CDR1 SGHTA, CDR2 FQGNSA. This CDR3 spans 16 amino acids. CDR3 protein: CASSFPAGGLADTQYF. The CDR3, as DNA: TGTGCCAGCAGCTTCCCAGCGGGAGGGCTCGCAGATACGCAGTATTTT.

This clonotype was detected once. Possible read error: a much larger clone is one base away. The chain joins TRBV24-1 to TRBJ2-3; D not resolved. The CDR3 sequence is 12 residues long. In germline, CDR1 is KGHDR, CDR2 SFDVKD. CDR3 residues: CAASDSTDTQYF. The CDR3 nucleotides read TGTGCCGCCAGTGATTCCACAGATACGCAGTATTTT.

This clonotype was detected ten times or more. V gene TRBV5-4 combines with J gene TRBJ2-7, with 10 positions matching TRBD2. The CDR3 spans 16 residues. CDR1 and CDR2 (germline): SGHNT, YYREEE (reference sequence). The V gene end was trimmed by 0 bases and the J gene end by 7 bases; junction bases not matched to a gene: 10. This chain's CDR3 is CASSLGASGSVSEQYF. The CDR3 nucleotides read TGTGCCAGCAGCTTGGGGGCTAGCGGGAGTGTTAGTGAGCAGTACTTC.

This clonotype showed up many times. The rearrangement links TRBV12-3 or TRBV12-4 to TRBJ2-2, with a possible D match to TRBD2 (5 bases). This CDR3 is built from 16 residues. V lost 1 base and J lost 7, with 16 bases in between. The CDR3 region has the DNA TGTGCCAGCAGTTTAGTCGGCGTAGCGTTGAGCGGGGAGCTGTTTTTT. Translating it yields CASSLVGVALSGELFF.

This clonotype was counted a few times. The CDR3 DNA sequence: TGTGCCAGTAGTGTCAAACTAGCGGGGCACACCGGGGAGCTGTTTTTT. Its translation is CASSVKLAGHTGELFF. The chain combines TRBV19 with TRBJ2-2; 10 nucleotides align to TRBD2. V trimming: 5 bases; J trimming: 3 bases; junction bases outside the gene matches: 6. Germline lookup yields CDR1 LNHDA and CDR2 SQIVND (reference sequence). CDR3 length: 16 residues.

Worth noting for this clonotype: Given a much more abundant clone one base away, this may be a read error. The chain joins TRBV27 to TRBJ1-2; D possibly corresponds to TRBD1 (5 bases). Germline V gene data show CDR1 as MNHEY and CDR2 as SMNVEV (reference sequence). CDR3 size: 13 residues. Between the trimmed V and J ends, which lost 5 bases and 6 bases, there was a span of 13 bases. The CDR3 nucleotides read TGTGCCAGCAGTAATGAGGGGAGGGATGGCTACACCTTC. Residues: CASSNEGRDGYTF.

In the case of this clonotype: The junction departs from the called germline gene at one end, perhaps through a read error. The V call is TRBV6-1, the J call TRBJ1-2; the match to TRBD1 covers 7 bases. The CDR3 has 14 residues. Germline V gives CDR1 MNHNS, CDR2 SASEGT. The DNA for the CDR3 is TGTGCCAGCAGTGAAAATCCAGGGGGGTCGGGCTACGCCTTC. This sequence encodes CASSENPGGSGYAF.

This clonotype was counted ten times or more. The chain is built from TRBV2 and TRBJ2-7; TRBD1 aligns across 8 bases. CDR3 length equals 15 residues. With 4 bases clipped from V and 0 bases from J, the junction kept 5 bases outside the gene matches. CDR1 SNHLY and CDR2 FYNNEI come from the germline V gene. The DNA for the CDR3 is TGTGCCAGCAGTGCGGACAGGGTCAGCTCCTACGAGCAGTACTTC. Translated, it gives CASSADRVSSYEQYF. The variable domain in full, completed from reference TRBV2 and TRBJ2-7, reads EPEVTQTPSHQVTQMGQEVILRCVPISNHLYFYWYRQILGQKVEFLVSFYNNEISEKSEIFDDQFSVERPDGSNFTLKIRSTKLEDSAMYFCASSADRVSSYEQYFGPGTRLTVT.

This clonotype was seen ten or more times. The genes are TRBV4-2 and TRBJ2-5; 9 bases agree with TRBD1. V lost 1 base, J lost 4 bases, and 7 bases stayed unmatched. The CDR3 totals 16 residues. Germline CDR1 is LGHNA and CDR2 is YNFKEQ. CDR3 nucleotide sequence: TGTGCCAGCAGCCAAGGGAGGACAGGGGAGGGAGAGACCCAGTACTTC. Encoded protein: CASSQGRTGEGETQYF.

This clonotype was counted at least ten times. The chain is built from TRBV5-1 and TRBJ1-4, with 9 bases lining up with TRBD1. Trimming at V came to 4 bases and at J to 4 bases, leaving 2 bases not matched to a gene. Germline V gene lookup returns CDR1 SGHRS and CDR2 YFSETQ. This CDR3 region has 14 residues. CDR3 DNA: TGCGCCAGCAGCGGACAGGGGAATAATGAAAAACTGTTTTTT. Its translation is CASSGQGNNEKLFF.